This T cell receptor (beta chain) was observed in a study of T cells after yellow fever vaccination. Study outcomes and limitations: Reappearing after the booster were most of the clones from primary vaccination (around 96% CD4, 88% CD8). Some clonotypes were seen in both the CD4 and the CD8 compartments. These made up a small share and likely arose from convergent recombination. Although the secondary response was weaker, it peaked faster, at day 5 versus 15.

The CDR3 consists of 14 residues. V was pared by 2 bases and J by 8 bases, with 14 bases between. Germline assignment: CDR1 SGHNT and CDR2 YYREEE (reference sequence). The TCR cDNA carried a universal primer site and UMIs from 5'RACE template switching. Via MiXCR, TCRdb re-called the 5' RACE reads, giving one row per CDR3 protein. The table shows about 120,000 distinct CDR3 sequences, with 7.2% occurring only once. This clonotype came up a few times. What it binds is not known. This material consisted of CD4+ T cells sorted from PBMCs, taken roughly 46 days after the first yellow fever vaccination. The origin of this receptor is a man aged 18 to 29 who received the YFV17D yellow fever vaccine. V gene TRBV5-4 combines with J gene TRBJ2-1; maybe TRBD2 (6 bases). The CDR3 reads CASSLAGEWYEQFF. The CDR3 coding sequence is TGTGCCAGCAGCTTAGCGGGCGAGTGGTATGAGCAGTTCTTC.